This T cell receptor (beta chain) is drawn from a study of cytomegalovirus exposure and HLA in healthy donors. As for the study in general: About 80 million unique TCRs from HLA-typed donors were held in an early data release.

Nominally healthy donors provided the samples, though records likely missed some immune exposures. With 8 bases clipped from V and 15 bases from J, the junction kept 12 bases outside the gene matches. There are 12 residues in the CDR3. CDR1 MDHEN and CDR2 SYDVKM come from the germline V gene. PCR employed 60 Vbeta and 13 Jbeta primers. This table comes from immunoSEQ multiplex PCR, and its TCRdb copy is limited to in-frame clones, with some not included. The profile shows some 150,000 clones, approximately 80% of them singletons. The genes are TRBV28 and TRBJ1-5; 8 bases map to TRBD1. The material sequenced was PBMCs. This TCR derives from a man younger than 40 in good health and CMV-seropositive. The CDR3 here is CASGTGVSRVHF. Here the CDR3 DNA reads TGTGCCAGCGGGACAGGCGTCTCTCGGGTGCATTTT.